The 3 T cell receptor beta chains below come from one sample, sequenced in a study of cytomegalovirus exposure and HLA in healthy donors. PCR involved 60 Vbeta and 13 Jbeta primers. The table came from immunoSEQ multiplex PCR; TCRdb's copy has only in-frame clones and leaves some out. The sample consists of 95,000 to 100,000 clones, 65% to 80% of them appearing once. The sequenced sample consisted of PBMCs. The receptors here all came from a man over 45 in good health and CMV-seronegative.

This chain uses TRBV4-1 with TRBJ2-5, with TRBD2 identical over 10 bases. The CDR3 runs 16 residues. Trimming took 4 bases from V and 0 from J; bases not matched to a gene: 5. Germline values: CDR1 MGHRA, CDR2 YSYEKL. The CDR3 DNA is TGCGCCAGCAGCCTCAGCGGGGGGGAGTACCAAGAGACCCAGTACTTC. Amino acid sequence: CASSLSGGEYQETQYF.

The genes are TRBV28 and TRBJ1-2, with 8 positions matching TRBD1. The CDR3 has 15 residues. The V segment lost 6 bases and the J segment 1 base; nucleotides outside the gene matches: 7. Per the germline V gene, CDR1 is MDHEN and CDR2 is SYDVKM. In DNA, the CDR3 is TGTGCCAGCAGGTCGGGACAGGAGATTAACTATGGCTACACCTTC. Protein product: CASRSGQEINYGYTF.

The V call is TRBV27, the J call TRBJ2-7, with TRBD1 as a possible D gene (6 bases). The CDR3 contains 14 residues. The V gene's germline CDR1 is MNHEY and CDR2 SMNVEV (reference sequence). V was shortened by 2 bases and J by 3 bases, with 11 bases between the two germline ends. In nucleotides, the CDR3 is TGTGCCAGCAGTTTAGGGGGCAGTCACTACGAGCAGTACTTC. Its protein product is CASSLGGSHYEQYF.